This TCR beta chain is drawn from a study of blood T cells in healthy people across ages. The CDR3 contains 13 residues. CDR1 and CDR2 from the germline V gene are SEHNR and FQNEAQ (reference sequence). Sample-barcoded 5' priming and a J-beta primer mix drove a second PCR of roughly 6 to 12 cycles. TCRdb recomputed calls from the 5' RACE reads with MiXCR, one row per CDR3 protein. The sample contains around 820,000 distinct CDR3 sequences, 20% to 25% of which appear only once. These same data were also listed under a study on T cells of mothers and their children.

The TCR originated in a boy younger than 18 in good health. The chain uses TRBV7-9 and TRBJ2-5; tentatively, D is TRBD1 or TRBD2 (6 bases each). The J call may be incorrect, as the DNA end agrees better with TRBJ2-7. Material: blood. As DNA, the CDR3 is TGTGCCAGCACCAAGAGGGGGGACTACGAGCAGTACTTC. Its protein product is CASTKRGDYEQYF.